This T cell receptor beta chain was captured in a study of blood T cells in healthy people across ages. The germline V gene has CDR1 MNHEY and CDR2 SVGAGI. V lost 0 bases, J lost 11 bases, and 3 bases stayed unmatched. The CDR3 is 15 residues long. Sample-barcoded 5' priming and a J-beta primer mix drove a second PCR of about 6 to 11 cycles. TCRdb re-called the 5' RACE reads with MiXCR, one entry per CDR3 protein. The sample carries roughly 720,000 distinct CDR3 sequences, roughly 53% recorded once. The rearrangement uses TRBV6-5 and TRBJ1-6, with 11 bases lining up with TRBD1. Material for sequencing was blood. The source is a man older than 75 in good health. The CDR3 DNA follows: TGTGCCAGCAGTTACTCGAAGGGACAGGGGGCACCCCTCCACTTT. Residues: CASSYSKGQGAPLHF.